This TCR beta chain emerged from a study of radiotherapy plus CTLA-4 blockade in lung cancer. This table comes from immunoSEQ multiplex PCR, and its TCRdb copy is limited to in-frame clones, with some not included. The sample includes about 98,000 clones, approximately 78% of them seen just once. CTLA-4 blockade with ipilimumab, together with focal radiation, was given to patients with chemo-refractory metastatic non-small-cell lung cancer. The CDR3 is made up of 15 amino acids. V lost 2 bases, J lost 5 bases, and 3 bases stayed unmatched. Germline V lookup: CDR1 MDHEN, CDR2 SYDVKM. This chain uses TRBV28 with TRBJ2-5, with 12 positions matching TRBD1. Sequenced here: peripheral blood, sampled from a patient treated with radiotherapy plus ipilimumab. This clonotype originated in a human donor with non-small cell lung cancer who had a partial response to radiotherapy plus ipilimumab. This chain's CDR3 is CASSLGTGGEETQYF. For the CDR3, the DNA is TGTGCCAGCAGTTTAGGGACAGGGGGCGAGGAGACCCAGTACTTC.